This T cell receptor (beta chain) is from a study of cytomegalovirus exposure and HLA in healthy donors. Researchers ran the PCR with 60 Vbeta and 13 Jbeta primers. The repertoire was sequenced with immunoSEQ multiplex PCR; TCRdb's copy has only in-frame clones and lacks some. This table has about 130,000 clones, 70% to 80% appearing once. The CDR3 is 17 residues long. Germline-derived CDR1 and CDR2 are GTSNPN and SVGIG (reference sequence). The V and J ends lost 3 bases and 0 bases respectively, with 18 bases between them. The TCR comes from a man aged 35-49 years in good health and CMV-seropositive. Material for sequencing was PBMCs. The V gene is TRBV30, the J gene TRBJ1-5; D gene uncertain. The CDR3 sequence is CAWSDGTASYSNQPQHF. The CDR3 nucleotides read TGTGCCTGGAGCGATGGCACAGCAAGTTATAGCAATCAGCCCCAGCATTTT.